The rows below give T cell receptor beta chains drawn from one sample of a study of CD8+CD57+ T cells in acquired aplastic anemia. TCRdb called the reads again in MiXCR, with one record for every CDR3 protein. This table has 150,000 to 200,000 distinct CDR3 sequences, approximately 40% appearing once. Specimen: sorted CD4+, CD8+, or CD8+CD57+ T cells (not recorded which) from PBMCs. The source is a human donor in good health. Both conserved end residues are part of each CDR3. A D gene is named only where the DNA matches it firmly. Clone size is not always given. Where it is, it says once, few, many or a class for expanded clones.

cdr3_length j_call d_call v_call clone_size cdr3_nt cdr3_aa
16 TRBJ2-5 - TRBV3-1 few TGTGCCAGCAGCCCCGGACGGACCTTACAAGGAAAGACCCAGTACTTC CASSPGRTLQGKTQYF
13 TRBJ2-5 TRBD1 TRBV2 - TGTGCCAGCATTCGGACAGGGGGGGAGACCCAGTACTTC CASIRTGGETQYF
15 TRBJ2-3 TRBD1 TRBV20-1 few TGCAGTAGTCGGACCCCAGGGGGAGGCACAGATACGCAGTATTTT CSSRTPGGGTDTQYF
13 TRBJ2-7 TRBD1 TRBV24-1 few TGTGCCACCAGTGCTGACAGGGACTACGAGCAGTACTTC CATSADRDYEQYF
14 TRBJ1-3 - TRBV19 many TGTGCCAGTAGTATAGGGGGATCCGGAAACACCATATATTTT CASSIGGSGNTIYF
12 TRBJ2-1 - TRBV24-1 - TGTGCCACCAGTCCTGGGGCGGGAGAGCAGTTCTTC CATSPGAGEQFF
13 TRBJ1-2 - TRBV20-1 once TGCAGTGCTACGACTCCGGGGAACTATGGCTACACCTTC CSATTPGNYGYTF
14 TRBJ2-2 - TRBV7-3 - TGTGCCAGCAAGGGTGGGTCAAACACCGGGGAGCTGTTTTTT CASKGGSNTGELFF
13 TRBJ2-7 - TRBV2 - TGTGCCAGCAGTGACAGGCTGTCCTACGAGCAGTACTTC CASSDRLSYEQYF
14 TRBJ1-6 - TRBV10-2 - TGCGCCAGCACTCGGGACATCGATAATTCACCCCTCCACTTT CASTRDIDNSPLHF
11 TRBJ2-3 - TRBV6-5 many TGTGCCAGCGCCCAAGCAGATACGCAGTATTTT CASAQADTQYF
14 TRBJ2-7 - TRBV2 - TGTGCCAGCAGCGTTCGGGACACTGGCTACGAGCAGTACTTC CASSVRDTGYEQYF
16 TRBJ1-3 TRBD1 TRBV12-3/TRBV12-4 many TGTGCCAGCAGTTCGGGACAGTTGATAACTGGAAACACCATATATTTT CASSSGQLITGNTIYF
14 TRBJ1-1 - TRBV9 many TGTGCCAGCAGCGTCGTACAGGGGAACACTGAAGCTTTCTTT CASSVVQGNTEAFF
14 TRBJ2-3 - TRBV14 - TGTGCCAGCAGCCAATCCCCTCAGGGCGATGAGCAGTATTTT CASSQSPQGDEQYF
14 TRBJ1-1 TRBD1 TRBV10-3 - TGTGCCATCAGTCAATACGACAGGGTACGCCGAGCTTTCTTT CAISQYDRVRRAFF
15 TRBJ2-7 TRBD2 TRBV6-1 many TGTGCCAGCAGTCGCGGACTAGCGGGGTCTCGGGAGCAGTACTTC CASSRGLAGSREQYF